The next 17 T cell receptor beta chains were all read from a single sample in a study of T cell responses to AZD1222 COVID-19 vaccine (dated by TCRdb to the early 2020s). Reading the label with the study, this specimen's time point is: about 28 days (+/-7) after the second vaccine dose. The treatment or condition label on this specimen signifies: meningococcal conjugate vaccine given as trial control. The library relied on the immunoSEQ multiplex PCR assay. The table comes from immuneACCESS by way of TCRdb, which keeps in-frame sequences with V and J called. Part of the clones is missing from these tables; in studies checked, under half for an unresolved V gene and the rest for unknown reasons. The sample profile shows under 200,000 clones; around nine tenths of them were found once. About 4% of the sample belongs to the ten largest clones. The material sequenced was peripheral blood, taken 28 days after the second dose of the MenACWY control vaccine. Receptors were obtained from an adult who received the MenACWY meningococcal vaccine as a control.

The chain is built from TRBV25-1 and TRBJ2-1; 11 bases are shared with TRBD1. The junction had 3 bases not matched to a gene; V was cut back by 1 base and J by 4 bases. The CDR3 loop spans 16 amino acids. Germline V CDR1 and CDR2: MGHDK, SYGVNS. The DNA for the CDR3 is TGTGCCAGCAGTGAATGGGGACAGGGGGGTTACAATGAGCAGTTCTTC. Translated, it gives CASSEWGQGGYNEQFF.

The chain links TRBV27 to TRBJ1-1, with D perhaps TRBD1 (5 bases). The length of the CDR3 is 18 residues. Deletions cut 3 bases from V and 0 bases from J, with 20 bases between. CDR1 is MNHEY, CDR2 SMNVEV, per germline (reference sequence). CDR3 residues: CASSFRGPGGGVNTEAFF. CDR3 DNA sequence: TGTGCCAGCAGTTTTCGTGGGCCCGGGGGTGGGGTGAACACTGAAGCTTTCTTT.

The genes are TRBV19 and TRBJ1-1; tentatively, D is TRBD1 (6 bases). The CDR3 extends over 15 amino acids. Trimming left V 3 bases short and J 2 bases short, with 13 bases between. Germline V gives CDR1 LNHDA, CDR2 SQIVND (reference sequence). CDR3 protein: CASSMRSQGNTEAFF. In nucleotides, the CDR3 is TGTGCCAGTAGTATGAGGTCACAGGGTAACACTGAAGCTTTCTTT. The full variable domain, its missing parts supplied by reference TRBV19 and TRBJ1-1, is DGGITQSPKYLFRKEGQNVTLSCEQNLNHDAMYWYRQDPGQGLRLIYYSQIVNDFQKGDIAEGYSVSREKKESFPLTVTSAQKNPTAFYLCASSMRSQGNTEAFFGQGTRLTVV.

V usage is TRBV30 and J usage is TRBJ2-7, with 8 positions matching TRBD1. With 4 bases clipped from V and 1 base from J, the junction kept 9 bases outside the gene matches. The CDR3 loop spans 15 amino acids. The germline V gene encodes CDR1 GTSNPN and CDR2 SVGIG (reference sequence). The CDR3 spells CAWTPGGAGSYEQYF. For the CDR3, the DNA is TGTGCCTGGACTCCAGGGGGCGCGGGTTCCTACGAGCAGTACTTC.

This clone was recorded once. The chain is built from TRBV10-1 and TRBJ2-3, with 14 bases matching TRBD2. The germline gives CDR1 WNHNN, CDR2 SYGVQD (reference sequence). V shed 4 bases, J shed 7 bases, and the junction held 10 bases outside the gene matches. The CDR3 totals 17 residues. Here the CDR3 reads CASSAGTSGSSLYTQYF. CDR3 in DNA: TGCGCCAGCAGTGCTGGGACTAGCGGGAGCTCGTTATATACGCAGTATTTT.

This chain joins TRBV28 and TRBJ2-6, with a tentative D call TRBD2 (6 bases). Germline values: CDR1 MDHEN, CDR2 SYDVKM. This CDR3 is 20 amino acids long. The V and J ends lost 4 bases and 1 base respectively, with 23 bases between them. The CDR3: CASSSPGTPPGESGANVLTF. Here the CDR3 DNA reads TGTGCCAGCAGTTCACCCGGGACCCCTCCGGGGGAATCTGGGGCCAACGTCCTGACTTTC.

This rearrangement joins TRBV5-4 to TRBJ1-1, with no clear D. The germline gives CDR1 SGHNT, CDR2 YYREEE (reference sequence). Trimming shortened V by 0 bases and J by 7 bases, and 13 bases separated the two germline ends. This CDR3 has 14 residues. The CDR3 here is CASSLAGLTLEAFF. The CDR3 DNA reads TGTGCCAGCAGCTTGGCCGGTCTTACCCTTGAAGCTTTCTTT.

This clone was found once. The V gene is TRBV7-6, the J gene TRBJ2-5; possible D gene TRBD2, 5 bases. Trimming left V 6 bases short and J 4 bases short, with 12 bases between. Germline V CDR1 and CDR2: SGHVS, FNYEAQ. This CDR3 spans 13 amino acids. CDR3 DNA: TGTGCCAGCAGGCCGGAGGTACGAGAGACCCAGTACTTC. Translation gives CASRPEVRETQYF.

CDR3: CASSYSSGGNEQYF. CDR3 bases: TGTGCCAGCAGTTACTCCAGCGGGGGGAACGAGCAGTACTTC. The chain couples TRBV6-6 to TRBJ2-7; 9 positions agree with TRBD2. This CDR3 has 14 residues. The V and J ends lost 0 bases and 5 bases, in that order; junction bases with no gene match: 2. Germline CDR1 is MNHNY and CDR2 is SVGAGI (reference sequence).

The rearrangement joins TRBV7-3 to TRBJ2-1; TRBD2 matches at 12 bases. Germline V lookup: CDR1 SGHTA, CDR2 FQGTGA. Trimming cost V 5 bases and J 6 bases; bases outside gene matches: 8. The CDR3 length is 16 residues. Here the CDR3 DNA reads TGTGCCAGCAGCCCCCGGACTAGCGGGATATTCAATGAGCAGTTCTTC. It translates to CASSPRTSGIFNEQFF. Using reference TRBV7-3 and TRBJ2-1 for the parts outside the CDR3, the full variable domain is GAGVSQTPSNKVTEKGKYVELRCDPISGHTALYWYRQSLGQGPEFLIYFQGTGAADDSGLPNDRFFAVRPEGSVSTLKIQRTERGDSAVYLCASSPRTSGIFNEQFFGPGTRLTVL.

The CDR3 here is CATWTSGSLVYF. The CDR3 region has the DNA TGTGCCACCTGGACTAGCGGCAGCCTGGTGTACTTC. The rearrangement links TRBV10-3 to TRBJ2-7; TRBD2 matches at 10 bases. CDR3 length: 12 amino acids. The V segment lost 10 bases and the J segment 12 bases; nucleotides outside the gene matches: 12. CDR1 and CDR2 from the germline V gene are ENHRY and SYGVKD.

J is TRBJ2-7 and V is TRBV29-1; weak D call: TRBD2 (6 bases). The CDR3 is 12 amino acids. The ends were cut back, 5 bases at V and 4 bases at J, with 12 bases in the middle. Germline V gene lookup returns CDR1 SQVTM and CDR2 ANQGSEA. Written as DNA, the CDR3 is TGCAGCGTTCGGGACTGGAGTTACGAGCAGTACTTC. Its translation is CSVRDWSYEQYF.

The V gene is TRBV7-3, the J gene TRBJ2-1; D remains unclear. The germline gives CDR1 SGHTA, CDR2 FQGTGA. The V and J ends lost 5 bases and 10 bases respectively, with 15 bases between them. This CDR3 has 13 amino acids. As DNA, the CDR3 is TGTGCCAGCAGCCCCCAGCCCCTCAACGAGCAGTTCTTC. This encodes CASSPQPLNEQFF.

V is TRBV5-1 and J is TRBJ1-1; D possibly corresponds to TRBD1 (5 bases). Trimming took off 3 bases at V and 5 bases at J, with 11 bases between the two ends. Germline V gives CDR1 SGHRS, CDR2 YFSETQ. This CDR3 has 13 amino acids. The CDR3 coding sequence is TGCGCCAGCAGCTGGGGGGTAGAGACTGAAGCTTTCTTT. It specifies CASSWGVETEAFF.

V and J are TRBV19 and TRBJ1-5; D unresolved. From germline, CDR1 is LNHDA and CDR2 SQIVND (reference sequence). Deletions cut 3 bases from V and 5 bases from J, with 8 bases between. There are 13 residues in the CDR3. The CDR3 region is CASSMVRDQPQHF. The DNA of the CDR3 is TGTGCCAGTAGTATGGTCCGAGATCAGCCCCAGCATTTT.

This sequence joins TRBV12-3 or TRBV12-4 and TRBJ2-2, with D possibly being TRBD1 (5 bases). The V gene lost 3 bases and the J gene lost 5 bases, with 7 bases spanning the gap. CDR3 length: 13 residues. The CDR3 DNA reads TGTGCCAGCAGTTTTTCAGGGACCGGGGAGCTGTTTTTT. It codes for CASSFSGTGELFF.

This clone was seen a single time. The CDR3 nucleotides are TGTGCCAGCAGCCGCGACAGGGAACGGGGTGAGCAGTTCTTC. Its translation: CASSRDRERGEQFF. V gene TRBV7-9 combines with J gene TRBJ2-1; TRBD1 matches at 7 bases. Germline-derived CDR1 and CDR2 are SEHNR and FQNEAQ (reference sequence). The V gene end was trimmed by 5 bases and the J gene end by 9 bases; junction bases not matched to a gene: 10. CDR3 length: 14 amino acids.